A single sample gave rise to the 17 T cell receptor beta chains below, sequenced in a study of patients and donors after allogeneic stem cell transplantation. Each CDR3 protein is one row after TCRdb ran MiXCR on the RT-PCR reads. The repertoire consists of 150,000 or so distinct CDR3 sequences, with roughly 22% occurring once and the leading ten covering about 24%. Sample: blood, either unsorted or a sorted T cell fraction (not recorded which). Receptors were obtained from a human donor who was either an allogeneic HSCT recipient or a stem cell or donor lymphocyte infusion donor (not recorded which). It is not recorded whose cells these are; they may come from a transplant donor.

This clonotype has just a few counts. The chain is built from TRBV29-1 and TRBJ2-5; D might be TRBD1 (5 bases). The CDR3 has 12 residues. V lost 4 bases and J lost 5, with 11 bases in between. The germline V gene has CDR1 SQVTM and CDR2 ANQGSEA. The CDR3 spells CSVAGAGETQYF. As DNA, the CDR3 is TGCAGCGTTGCTGGGGCAGGGGAGACCCAGTACTTC.

This chain uses TRBV12-3 or TRBV12-4 with TRBJ2-1, with D unresolved. V was cut by 10 bases and J by 7 bases, with 11 bases left in between. The CDR3 has 11 residues. The CDR3 protein is CATLELNEQFF. The CDR3 DNA is TGTGCCACCTTAGAATTGAATGAGCAGTTCTTC.

This clonotype was observed a few times. The CDR3 DNA reads as TGTGCCATCAGTGATCCCCTGGCGCCTATTTCCAATGAGCAGTTCTTC. Encoded protein: CAISDPLAPISNEQFF. This chain joins TRBV10-3 and TRBJ2-1; D not resolved. The germline V gene encodes CDR1 ENHRY and CDR2 SYGVKD. The CDR3 spans 16 residues. V was pared by 3 bases and J by 6 bases, with 18 bases between.

The chain couples TRBV24-1 to TRBJ2-7; D perhaps matches TRBD2 (6 bases). The germline V gene has CDR1 KGHDR and CDR2 SFDVKD. There are 13 residues in the CDR3. V was trimmed by 1 base and J by 5 bases, leaving 8 bases between them. For the CDR3, the DNA is TGTGCCACCAGTGATTTTTCGGGGGACGAGCAGTACTTC. This gives the protein CATSDFSGDEQYF.

The table lists this clonotype with a few counts. This chain connects TRBV5-1 to TRBJ1-1; D is undetermined. The CDR3 extends over 14 amino acids. CDR1 is SGHRS, CDR2 YFSETQ, per germline. V lost 4 bases and J lost 0, with 10 bases in between. Here the CDR3 reads CASSRGSLNTEAFF. The CDR3 bases are TGCGCCAGCAGCCGCGGCAGCCTGAACACTGAAGCTTTCTTT.

V and J are TRBV9 and TRBJ2-7, with TRBD2 as a possible D gene (5 bases). This CDR3 has 14 residues. Germline V gene lookup returns CDR1 SGDLS and CDR2 YYNGEE. Trimming shortened V by 3 bases and J by 3 bases, and 13 bases separated the two germline ends. The CDR3 DNA reads as TGTGCCAGCAGCGCAGAGGACTGGAACTACGAGCAGTACTTC. Protein sequence: CASSAEDWNYEQYF. Filled out from reference TRBV9 and TRBJ2-7, the complete variable domain reads DSGVTQTPKHLITATGQRVTLRCSPRSGDLSVYWYQQSLDQGLQFLIQYYNGEERAKGNILERFSAQQFPDLHSELNLSSLELGDSALYFCASSAEDWNYEQYFGPGTRLTVT.

This clonotype was observed a few times. The CDR3 sequence: CATSDLTRDTDTGELFF. The DNA for the CDR3 is TGTGCCACCAGTGATCTAACGCGGGACACTGACACCGGGGAGCTGTTTTTT. The chain has TRBV24-1 and TRBJ2-2; D possibly matches TRBD1 or TRBD2 (6 bases each). The germline V and J ends were trimmed by 3 bases and 3 bases, with 16 bases remaining between them. This CDR3 contains 17 residues. Germline V gene lookup returns CDR1 KGHDR and CDR2 SFDVKD.

There are a few counts of this clonotype. The V gene is TRBV28, the J gene TRBJ1-5; a weak D match, TRBD1 (6 bases). There are 15 residues in the CDR3. Looked up from germline, CDR1 is MDHEN and CDR2 is SYDVKM. The V end was cut by 6 bases, the J end by 3 bases, with 15 bases between. The CDR3 region has the DNA TGTGCCAGCAGCCCCCGGACAGCTAACAATCAGCCCCAGCATTTT. Its protein product is CASSPRTANNQPQHF.

The chain combines TRBV6-5 with TRBJ2-7; D might be TRBD2 (5 bases). The CDR3 length is 12 residues. Germline CDR1 reads MNHEY; CDR2 reads SVGAGI. V gave up 6 bases and J gave up 7 bases, with 13 bases separating them. CDR3 sequence (DNA): TGTGCCAGCAGGCCGGGCGGAGGAGAGCAGTACTTC. Translating it yields CASRPGGGEQYF.

The rearrangement uses TRBV29-1 and TRBJ2-7; D is ambiguous. V lost 4 bases and J lost 5, with 12 bases in between. The V gene's germline CDR1 is SQVTM and CDR2 ANQGSEA. The CDR3 extends over 12 amino acids. The CDR3 DNA sequence: TGCAGCGTTGGTGCAGGCACCGACGAGCAGTACTTC. It encodes CSVGAGTDEQYF.

This clonotype appeared a few times. The chain carries TRBV7-8 and TRBJ2-1; 9 bases are shared with TRBD1. Unmatched junction bases numbered 8, after V lost 7 bases and J lost 1 base. The germline V gene has CDR1 SGHVS and CDR2 FQNEAQ. This CDR3 spans 16 amino acids. The CDR3 region has the DNA TGTGCCAGCACCAACCCAGGACAGGGGTCCTACAATGAGCAGTTCTTC. This translates into CASTNPGQGSYNEQFF.

The genes are TRBV6-6 and TRBJ2-3; 9 bases match TRBD1. The germline CDR1 and CDR2 sequences are MNHNY and SVGAGI (reference sequence). Unmatched junction bases numbered 7, after V lost 4 bases and J lost 5 bases. The CDR3 sequence is 15 residues long. The DNA for the CDR3 is TGTGCCAGCAGTTTTCAACAGGGGGCAGGAGATACGCAGTATTTT. This translates into CASSFQQGAGDTQYF.

The J gene is TRBJ2-1, the V gene TRBV20-1, with D unresolved. The CDR3 contains 11 residues. Per germline, CDR1 DFQATT and CDR2 SNEGSKA (reference sequence). V dropped 5 bases and J dropped 16 bases, with 18 bases sitting between them. The CDR3 protein is CSAYPQTTNFF. Written as DNA, the CDR3 is TGCAGTGCTTATCCCCAAACTACGAATTTCTTC.

This clonotype was counted between two and nine times. V usage is TRBV10-3 and J usage is TRBJ2-1; 9 positions agree with TRBD2. CDR3 length: 16 amino acids. The trim removed 6 bases at V and 1 base at J, leaving 7 bases unmatched. Germline V gene sequence: CDR1 ENHRY, CDR2 SYGVKD. DNA of the CDR3: TGTGCCATCAGGAATAGCGGGAGTCATTCCTACAATGAGCAGTTCTTC. Amino acids: CAIRNSGSHSYNEQFF.

This chain links TRBV6-5 with TRBJ1-2; perhaps TRBD1 as D (6 bases). Trimming shortened V by 2 bases and J by 4 bases, and 14 bases separated the two germline ends. The CDR3 length is 15 residues. Per the germline V gene, CDR1 is MNHEY and CDR2 is SVGAGI. This chain's CDR3 is CASSYAQGLGYGYTF. CDR3 DNA: TGTGCCAGCAGTTACGCACAGGGTCTAGGCTATGGCTACACCTTC.

The CDR3 sequence: CASSKDNRGMREQYF. CDR3 nucleotide sequence: TGTGCCAGCAGTAAGGACAACAGGGGTATGAGGGAGCAGTACTTC. This rearrangement joins TRBV6-1 to TRBJ2-7; 7 bases agree with TRBD1. With V trimmed by 5 bases and J by 7 bases, 14 bases remained unmatched. This CDR3 is built from 15 residues. CDR1 is MNHNS, CDR2 SASEGT, per germline.

This clonotype has only a few counts. V and J are TRBV15 and TRBJ2-7, with D perhaps TRBD1 or TRBD2 (6 bases each). The CDR3 is 15 amino acids. The germline V gene encodes CDR1 LNHNV and CDR2 YYDKDF (reference sequence). The V and J ends lost 5 bases and 2 bases respectively, with 16 bases between them. The CDR3 loop is CATSGGQAATYEQYF. For the CDR3, the DNA is TGTGCCACCAGCGGGGGGCAGGCCGCAACCTACGAGCAGTACTTC. The full variable domain, in which reference TRBV15 and TRBJ2-7 provide the parts outside the CDR3, is DAMVIQNPRYQVTQFGKPVTLSCSQTLNHNVMYWYQQKSSQAPKLLFHYYDKDFNNEADTPDNFQSRRPNTSFCFLDIRSPGLGDTAMYLCATSGGQAATYEQYFGPGTRLTVT.